This is a list of T cell receptor beta chains from one sample in a study of cytomegalovirus exposure and HLA in healthy donors. Using immunoSEQ multiplex PCR, the repertoire was profiled, and TCRdb retains in-frame clones only, with some absent. The sample includes around 160,000 clones, about 76% of them seen just once. Sequenced material: PBMCs. The receptors shown here come from a male donor in good health and CMV-seropositive. CDR3s include the opening cysteine and the closing phenylalanine or tryptophan. A D gene is named only where the DNA matches it firmly. The size of a clone is reported for some rows only, either as once, few or many, or as a class for expanded clones.

size,D,J,V,CDR3,DNA
once,NA,TRBJ2-2,TRBV15,CATSVGRGANTGELFF,TGTGCCACCAGCGTCGGCAGGGGCGCGAACACCGGGGAGCTGTTTTTT
NA,TRBD1,TRBJ1-5,TRBV7-8,CASSLAGGGNQPQHF,TGTGCCAGCAGCTTAGCAGGGGGCGGCAATCAGCCCCAGCATTTT
NA,TRBD2,TRBJ2-3,TRBV5-1,CASSLGSAGGTDTQYF,TGCGCCAGCAGCTTGGGTTCAGCGGGGGGCACAGATACGCAGTATTTT
NA,NA,TRBJ2-7,TRBV6-5,CASSYSTWSSYEQYF,TGTGCCAGCAGTTACTCGACCTGGAGCTCCTACGAGCAGTACTTC
NA,TRBD1,TRBJ1-2,TRBV5-1,CASSERGQGDGYTF,TGCGCCAGCAGCGAAAGAGGACAGGGAGACGGCTACACCTTC
NA,NA,TRBJ2-2,TRBV7-3,CASSPHPSGELFF,TGTGCCAGCAGCCCCCACCCTAGCGGGGAGCTGTTTTTT
NA,TRBD1,TRBJ2-2,TRBV11-1,CASSPHRGRNTGELFF,TGTGCCAGCAGCCCCCACAGGGGTCGGAACACCGGGGAGCTGTTTTTT
NA,NA,TRBJ1-6,TRBV19,CASSIGEGNSPLHF,TGTGCCAGTAGTATCGGGGAAGGTAATTCACCCCTCCACTTT
NA,NA,TRBJ1-1,TRBV11-2,CASSTQGSGTEAFF,TGTGCCAGCAGTACCCAGGGTTCTGGCACTGAAGCTTTCTTT
NA,TRBD1,TRBJ2-7,TRBV19,CASSIEPGQIYEQYF,TGTGCCAGTAGTATAGAGCCGGGACAGATCTACGAGCAGTACTTC
NA,NA,TRBJ2-7,TRBV10-1,CASSESGGYEQYF,TGCGCCAGCAGTGAGTCGGGGGGTTACGAGCAGTACTTC
NA,TRBD1,TRBJ1-5,TRBV19,CASSDRGSHNQPQHF,TGTGCCAGCTCGGACAGGGGGTCCCACAATCAGCCCCAGCATTTT
NA,TRBD1,TRBJ1-5,TRBV5-8,CASSLAATGYNQPQHF,TGTGCCAGCAGCTTGGCCGCGACAGGGTATAATCAGCCCCAGCATTTT
NA,TRBD1,TRBJ1-2,TRBV30,CAWSPDRGAYGYTF,TGTGCCTGGAGTCCGGACAGGGGGGCCTATGGCTACACCTTC
NA,NA,TRBJ2-3,TRBV2,CASSEGGGTQYF,TGTGCCAGCAGTGAAGGAGGAGGTACGCAGTATTTT
few,NA,TRBJ1-1,TRBV2,CASALGQPNTEAFF,TGTGCCAGCGCATTAGGACAGCCGAACACTGAAGCTTTCTTT
NA,NA,TRBJ1-1,TRBV11-2,CASSLETGDTEAFF,TGTGCCAGCAGCTTAGAAACAGGAGACACTGAAGCTTTCTTT
NA,NA,TRBJ2-2,TRBV29-1,CSVQTGRRRTGELFF,TGCAGCGTTCAAACGGGGAGGAGAAGGACCGGGGAGCTGTTTTTT
NA,NA,TRBJ2-3,TRBV11-2,CASSPDLRVGQYF,TGTGCCAGCAGCCCAGACCTCAGGGTGGGTCAGTATTTT
few,NA,TRBJ1-5,TRBV5-1,CASSSGTGPNQPQHF,TGCGCCAGCAGCTCAGGTACAGGGCCGAATCAGCCCCAGCATTTT
NA,TRBD1,TRBJ1-5,TRBV27,CASSTDRDFYSNQPQHF,TGTGCCAGCAGTACGGACAGGGACTTTTATAGCAATCAGCCCCAGCATTTT
NA,NA,TRBJ1-2,TRBV6-1,CASSDPPGGYTF,TGTGCCAGCAGTGATCCCCCGGGGGGCTACACCTTC
NA,TRBD1,TRBJ1-2,TRBV15,CATKPGQVGYGYTF,TGTGCCACCAAACCGGGACAGGTTGGGTATGGCTACACCTTC
NA,TRBD1,TRBJ1-4,TRBV9,CASSLTGTGEKLFF,TGTGCCAGCAGCCTGACAGGGACGGGTGAAAAACTGTTTTTT
NA,NA,TRBJ2-2,TRBV7-9,CSSSFLAGWNTGELFF,TGTTCCAGCAGCTTCCTAGCTGGATGGAACACCGGGGAGCTGTTTTTT
once,TRBD1,TRBJ1-6,TRBV28,CASSPLDRDNSPLHF,TGTGCCAGCAGTCCCCTTGACAGGGATAATTCACCCCTCCACTTT
once,NA,TRBJ2-5,TRBV7-2,CASSLFHLRAQETQYF,TGTGCCAGCAGCTTATTCCACCTGCGGGCCCAAGAGACCCAGTACTTC
few,TRBD1,TRBJ1-2,TRBV7-9,CASSTRQGGSGYTF,TGTGCCAGCAGCACCCGACAGGGGGGCTCTGGCTACACCTTC
NA,TRBD1,TRBJ1-2,TRBV2,CASSVGTVHWGYGYTF,TGTGCCAGCAGCGTAGGGACAGTCCACTGGGGCTATGGCTACACCTTC
NA,NA,TRBJ1-1,TRBV18,CASSPDISANTEAFF,TGTGCCAGCTCACCAGACATTAGCGCTAACACTGAAGCTTTCTTT
NA,TRBD2,TRBJ2-1,TRBV18,CASSPFSQLRGLVVESNEQFF,TGTGCCAGCTCACCATTCTCACAGCTTCGCGGACTAGTTGTGGAGAGTAATGAGCAGTTCTTC
NA,NA,TRBJ2-7,TRBV9,CASSAEPDSPYEQYF,TGTGCCAGCAGCGCCGAACCGGACAGCCCCTACGAGCAGTACTTC
NA,TRBD1,TRBJ2-1,TRBV7-9,CASSFRDRDYNEQFF,TGTGCCAGCAGCTTCCGGGACAGGGACTACAATGAGCAGTTCTTC
NA,NA,TRBJ2-7,TRBV6-6,CASSRTPYEQYF,TGTGCCAGCAGCAGAACCCCCTACGAGCAGTACTTC
few,TRBD1,TRBJ1-1,TRBV5-4,CASSLGGGNTEAFF,TGTGCCAGCAGCCTAGGGGGCGGGAACACTGAAGCTTTCTTT
NA,NA,TRBJ1-6,TRBV5-4,CASSFLGGDSPLHF,TGTGCCAGCAGCTTTCTGGGGGGAGACTCACCCCTCCACTTT
NA,NA,TRBJ1-6,TRBV7-2,CASSSAGQLGYNSPLHF,TGTGCCAGCAGCTCGGCCGGACAGCTCGGATATAATTCACCCCTCCACTTT
few,NA,TRBJ1-1,TRBV4-3,CASSQAMNTEAFF,TGCGCCAGCAGCCAAGCTATGAACACTGAAGCTTTCTTT
NA,NA,TRBJ2-3,TRBV29-1,CSVEERLPDTQYF,TGCAGCGTTGAAGAGCGACTACCAGATACGCAGTATTTT
NA,TRBD1,TRBJ2-7,TRBV6-1,CASTARTGISYEQYF,TGTGCCAGCACCGCTAGGACAGGGATCTCCTACGAGCAGTACTTC
few,TRBD1,TRBJ2-7,TRBV5-4,CASSLGGGSYEQYF,TGTGCCAGCAGCTTAGGGGGCGGCTCCTACGAGCAGTACTTC
NA,TRBD1,TRBJ1-5,TRBV27,CASSIDRGRHQPQHF,TGTGCCAGCAGCATTGACAGGGGGCGGCATCAGCCCCAGCATTTT
NA,TRBD1,TRBJ2-5,TRBV14,CASSRGGAWKTQYF,TGTGCCAGCAGTAGAGGGGGCGCGTGGAAGACCCAGTACTTC
NA,NA,TRBJ1-2,TRBV27,CASSSGGSGYTF,TGTGCCAGCAGTTCCGGCGGGTCTGGCTACACCTTC
NA,NA,TRBJ1-2,TRBV5-4,CASSPDNAWDGYTF,TGTGCCAGCAGCCCGGACAACGCCTGGGATGGCTACACCTTC
NA,NA,TRBJ1-1,TRBV6-1,CASSDPAGGTEAFF,TGTGCCAGCAGTGATCCCGCTGGGGGGACTGAAGCTTTCTTT
NA,NA,TRBJ1-1,TRBV6-5,CASSYSPVWGTAFF,TGTGCCAGCAGTTACTCGCCGGTTTGGGGGACTGCTTTCTTT
NA,TRBD2,TRBJ2-3,TRBV18,CASSPGLAGTDTQYF,TGTGCCAGCTCACCGGGACTAGCGGGCACAGATACGCAGTATTTT
NA,TRBD2,TRBJ2-1,TRBV9,CASSVRSGLAYEQFF,TGTGCCAGCAGCGTAAGGTCGGGACTAGCATATGAGCAGTTCTTC
NA,TRBD1,TRBJ2-1,TRBV7-8,CASSGDRGLEQFF,TGTGCCAGCAGCGGGGACAGGGGGCTTGAGCAGTTCTTC
NA,TRBD1,TRBJ2-2,TRBV7-7,CASSLAGGWTTGELFF,TGTGCTAGCAGCTTAGCAGGGGGCTGGACCACCGGGGAGCTGTTTTTT
NA,NA,TRBJ2-3,TRBV18,CASSPPRADTQYF,TGTGCCAGCTCACCACCGCGAGCAGATACGCAGTATTTT
few,TRBD1,TRBJ1-2,TRBV6-5,CASSSGGYGYTF,TGTGCCAGCAGTTCAGGGGGCTATGGCTACACCTTC
NA,TRBD1,TRBJ2-7,TRBV4-1,CASRRTGSGSYEQYF,TGCGCCAGCAGGCGGACAGGGAGCGGCTCCTACGAGCAGTACTTC
NA,TRBD1,TRBJ1-4,TRBV25-1,CASSEATGAREKLFF,TGTGCCAGCAGTGAAGCGACAGGGGCCAGAGAAAAACTGTTTTTT
many,NA,TRBJ2-7,TRBV2,CASSNRDEQYF,TGTGCCAGCAGTAACCGGGACGAGCAGTACTTC